The rows below give T cell receptor beta chains drawn from one sample of a study of T cell responses to AZD1222 COVID-19 vaccine. Clones were sequenced by immunoSEQ multiplex PCR, and TCRdb holds only the in-frame ones, with some missing. The table includes about 140,000 clones, 85% to 95% detected once. Sequenced here: peripheral blood, sampled 28 days after the second AZD1222 dose. These TCRs come from an adult who received the AZD1222 COVID-19 vaccine. Each CDR3 is given with its conserved first and last residue. D genes are given only for firm matches. Rows may omit the clone size; those that give it use once, few, many or a size class.

D,size,V,J,CDR3,DNA
-,-,TRBV5-1,TRBJ2-3,CASSLPAVNTQYF,TGCGCCAGCAGCTTGCCCGCGGTCAATACGCAGTATTTT
-,-,TRBV4-3,TRBJ2-1,CASSPRLTGGLGNEQFF,TGCGCCAGCAGCCCACGACTGACAGGCGGCTTGGGGAATGAGCAGTTCTTC
TRBD2,-,TRBV7-2,TRBJ2-1,CASSIPISGGAEEQFF,TGTGCCAGCAGCATCCCGATTAGCGGGGGGGCTGAGGAGCAGTTCTTC
TRBD2,-,TRBV4-1,TRBJ2-5,CASSSRLAGGQETQYF,TGCGCCAGCAGCTCTCGACTAGCGGGGGGTCAAGAGACCCAGTACTTC
-,few,TRBV19,TRBJ2-7,CASSHSGGGGEQYF,TGTGCCAGTAGCCACTCGGGAGGGGGCGGCGAGCAGTACTTC
TRBD1,-,TRBV4-2,TRBJ2-2,CASSPVQTGDTGELFF,TGTGCCAGCAGCCCAGTCCAGACAGGGGACACCGGGGAGCTGTTTTTT
-,-,TRBV30,TRBJ1-5,CAWSMRHLNQPQHF,TGTGCCTGGAGCATGCGACATTTAAATCAGCCCCAGCATTTT
-,-,TRBV29-1,TRBJ2-2,CSVKQGEGDTGELFF,TGCAGCGTAAAACAGGGGGAGGGTGACACCGGGGAGCTGTTTTTT
-,-,TRBV5-4,TRBJ1-1,CASSWGIGTGRDTEAFF,TGTGCCAGCAGCTGGGGGATAGGGACCGGGAGGGACACTGAAGCTTTCTTT
-,-,TRBV12-3/TRBV12-4,TRBJ1-3,CASGSGNTIYF,TGTGCCAGCGGTTCTGGAAACACCATATATTTT
-,-,TRBV13,TRBJ2-3,CASSFSTRFTDTQYF,TGTGCCAGCAGCTTCTCGACCCGGTTCACAGATACGCAGTATTTT
-,-,TRBV19,TRBJ1-2,CASSIDLEVEDYGYTF,TGTGCCAGTAGTATAGATTTAGAAGTAGAGGACTATGGCTACACCTTC
-,-,TRBV4-1,TRBJ1-3,CASSLRTRARRGRNTIYF,TGCGCCAGCAGCCTTCGGACACGGGCCCGCCGAGGAAGAAACACCATATATTTT
TRBD1,-,TRBV5-1,TRBJ1-4,CASSTGEGQNEKLFF,TGCGCCAGCAGTACCGGGGAGGGACAGAATGAAAAACTGTTTTTT
TRBD1,-,TRBV6-6,TRBJ1-2,CASSPSGQGGSGYGYTF,TGTGCCAGCAGTCCCTCGGGACAGGGAGGATCGGGCTATGGCTACACCTTC
-,few,TRBV6-4,TRBJ2-2,CASSDDSGNTGELFF,TGTGCCAGCAGTGACGATTCGGGCAACACCGGGGAGCTGTTTTTT
-,-,TRBV19,TRBJ1-6,CASSIDAGSYSPLHF,TGTGCCAGTAGTATAGATGCAGGCTCCTATTCACCCCTCCACTTT
-,few,TRBV28,TRBJ1-3,CASSLLKERVFSGNTIYF,TGTGCCAGCAGTTTATTAAAGGAAAGAGTCTTCTCTGGAAACACCATATATTTT
TRBD1,-,TRBV18,TRBJ1-1,CASSPGTADTEAFF,TGTGCCAGCTCACCCGGGACAGCCGACACTGAAGCTTTCTTT
-,-,TRBV2,TRBJ2-1,CASSTGQYNEQFF,TGTGCCAGCAGCACAGGGCAGTACAATGAGCAGTTCTTC
-,-,TRBV4-1,TRBJ1-1,CASTPLLRTGKSSTEAFF,TGCGCCAGCACCCCCCTCCTTCGAACAGGGAAAAGTAGCACTGAAGCTTTCTTT
-,-,TRBV19,TRBJ1-5,CASSLTGNQPQHF,TGTGCCAGTAGTTTGACTGGGAATCAGCCCCAGCATTTT
-,-,TRBV24-1,TRBJ2-1,CATSDSNRVNEQFF,TGTGCCACCAGTGATTCGAACAGAGTAAATGAGCAGTTCTTC